These 22 T cell receptor beta chains were all obtained from the same sample, sequenced in a study of blood T cell repertoires in COVID-19. Data came from immunoSEQ multiplex PCR; TCRdb stores just in-frame clones and leaves some out. The table includes 250,000 to 300,000 clones, over 80% detected once. Sequenced: PBMCs or T cells enriched from blood (not recorded which). The source is a human donor in a cohort exposed to, infected with or recovered from COVID-19 (not recorded which). The donor label of this sample is uncertain.

V gene TRBV5-5 combines with J gene TRBJ1-5, with 7 bases matching TRBD1. The CDR3 covers 15 residues. Germline CDR1 SGHKS, CDR2 YYEKEE (reference sequence). J gave up 7 bases and V 2 bases, and 9 bases lay outside the gene matches. The CDR3 region has the DNA TGTGCCAGCAGCTTTCAGGGGGACTCGGGCCAGCCCCAGCATTTT. It translates to CASSFQGDSGQPQHF.

This clone was observed a single time. This rearrangement joins TRBV12-3 or TRBV12-4 to TRBJ1-5; no clear D gene. Trimming took off 1 base at V and 5 bases at J, with 6 bases between the two ends. The CDR3 is 13 residues long. The CDR3 sequence is CASSLDGDQPQHF. The CDR3 nucleotides read TGTGCCAGCAGTTTAGATGGAGATCAGCCCCAGCATTTT.

J is TRBJ1-5 and V is TRBV5-6, with no clear D. Germline CDR1 is SGHDT and CDR2 is YYEEEE. The V end was cut by 1 base, the J end by 5 bases, with 13 bases between. The CDR3 extends over 15 amino acids. CDR3: CASSLSGRSDQPQHF. CDR3 bases: TGTGCCAGCAGCTTGAGCGGCAGGTCGGATCAGCCCCAGCATTTT. Variable domain in full (rest from reference TRBV5-6 and TRBJ1-5): DAGVTQSPTHLIKTRGQQVTLRCSPKSGHDTVSWYQQALGQGPQFIFQYYEEEERQRGNFPDRFSGHQFPNYSSELNVNALLLGDSALYLCASSLSGRSDQPQHFGDGTRLSIL.

V is TRBV6-5 and J is TRBJ2-3; possibly TRBD1 for D (6 bases). CDR1 is MNHEY, CDR2 SVGAGI, per germline. V gave up 7 bases and J gave up 5 bases, with 16 bases separating them. The CDR3 is 14 residues long. CDR3 DNA sequence: TGTGCCAGCACCTGGGGGCAGGGCAAAGATACGCAGTATTTT. Its translation: CASTWGQGKDTQYF.

The gene calls are TRBV5-1 and TRBJ2-2; 7 bases agree with TRBD1. Germline lookup yields CDR1 SGHRS and CDR2 YFSETQ. J gave up 3 bases and V 4 bases, and 9 bases lay outside the gene matches. This CDR3 is built from 16 residues. In DNA, the CDR3 is TGCGCCAGCAGCCCCACGGGACAGAGTTACACCGGGGAGCTGTTTTTT. It translates to CASSPTGQSYTGELFF.

This rearrangement joins TRBV19 to TRBJ2-2; TRBD2 matches at 10 bases. The CDR3 consists of 17 residues. The V and J ends lost 0 bases and 2 bases, in that order; junction bases with no gene match: 3. CDR1 and CDR2 from the germline V gene are LNHDA and SQIVND (reference sequence). CDR3 coding DNA: TGTGCCAGTAGTATAGAACTAGCGGGGATAAACACCGGGGAGCTGTTTTTT. This sequence encodes CASSIELAGINTGELFF.

This chain links TRBV14 with TRBJ1-2; D is uncertain. This CDR3 has 13 amino acids. The germline V and J ends were trimmed by 0 bases and 9 bases, with 11 bases remaining between them. From germline, CDR1 is SGHDN and CDR2 FVKESK. The CDR3 DNA sequence: TGTGCCAGCAGCCAAGAGCAGTCTAGTCGCTACACCTTC. Translation: CASSQEQSSRYTF.

V is TRBV3-1 (or the pseudogene TRBV3-2) and J is TRBJ2-7; 9 positions match TRBD1. The V gene's germline CDR1 is LGHDT and CDR2 YNNKEL (reference sequence). With V trimmed by 6 bases and J by 7 bases, 7 bases remained unmatched. The CDR3 runs to 13 residues. Written as DNA, the CDR3 is TGTGCCAGCAGAGTGGGACAGGGAGGGGAGCAGTACTTC. It yields the protein CASRVGQGGEQYF.

The J gene is TRBJ2-1, the V gene TRBV7-3, with a weak D call TRBD1 (6 bases). Trimming pared 5 bases from V and 9 bases from J, leaving 17 bases between. This CDR3 contains 14 residues. Germline V gives CDR1 SGHTA, CDR2 FQGTGA. The CDR3 bases are TGTGCCAGCAGCGTCGACAGGACTTTCACTGAGCAGTTCTTC. Translated, it gives CASSVDRTFTEQFF.

This clone was seen just once. The chain employs TRBV28 and TRBJ1-1; 8 bases match TRBD1. The junction had 9 bases not matched to a gene; V was cut back by 3 bases and J by 6 bases. CDR3 length: 15 amino acids. Germline V lookup: CDR1 MDHEN, CDR2 SYDVKM. CDR3 in amino acids: CASSLTGVSRAEAFF. For the CDR3, the DNA is TGTGCCAGCAGTTTGACAGGGGTTTCCCGAGCTGAAGCTTTCTTT. The full variable domain, with the rest looked up from reference TRBV28 and TRBJ1-1, is DVKVTQSSRYLVKRTGEKVFLECVQDMDHENMFWYRQDPGLGLRLIYFSYDVKMKEKGDIPEGYSVSREKKERFSLILESASTNQTSMYLCASSLTGVSRAEAFFGQGTRLTVV.

A note on this clone: Other nucleotide sequences in the sample specify the same CDR3. The chain has TRBV4-3 and TRBJ1-1, with 9 bases identical to TRBD1. CDR1 and CDR2 from the germline V gene are LGHNA and YSLEER. V trimming: 0 bases; J trimming: 1 base; junction bases outside the gene matches: 3. This CDR3 is 16 amino acids long. CDR3 protein: CASSQDPQGANTEAFF. CDR3 DNA: TGCGCCAGCAGCCAAGATCCACAGGGGGCGAACACTGAAGCTTTCTTT.

This sequence joins TRBV9 and TRBJ2-3, with 8 nucleotides matching TRBD2. Germline V gene sequence: CDR1 SGDLS, CDR2 YYNGEE. The CDR3 runs 14 residues. V lost 4 bases, J lost 6 bases, and 7 bases stayed unmatched. The CDR3 nucleotides are TGTGCCAGCAGCCCTGGGACTAGTACGGATACGCAGTATTTT. This gives the protein CASSPGTSTDTQYF.

The V call is TRBV5-1, the J call TRBJ2-7; D unclear. From germline, CDR1 is SGHRS and CDR2 YFSETQ. CDR3 length: 13 residues. Trimming left V 5 bases short and J 0 bases short, with 9 bases between. The DNA of the CDR3 is TGCGCCAGCAGTTCAGGTAGCTCCTACGAGCAGTACTTC. This translates into CASSSGSSYEQYF.

This chain joins TRBV29-1 and TRBJ2-4, with D hard to call. The V gene lost 3 bases and the J gene lost 7 bases, with 10 bases spanning the gap. The CDR3 runs to 12 residues. Germline values: CDR1 SQVTM, CDR2 ANQGSEA. Written as DNA, the CDR3 is TGCAGCGTTGAGTTGTCCCGGAACATTCAGTACTTC. Its protein product is CSVELSRNIQYF. The whole variable domain, remainder taken from reference TRBV29-1 and TRBJ2-4, is SAVISQKPSRDICQRGTSLTIQCQVDSQVTMMFWYRQQPGQSLTLIATANQGSEATYESGFVIDKFPISRPNLTFSTLTVSNMSPEDSSIYLCSVELSRNIQYFGAGTRLSVL.

The V call is TRBV24-1, the J call TRBJ2-1, with TRBD2 as a possible D gene (6 bases). This CDR3 comprises 13 residues. Per germline, CDR1 KGHDR and CDR2 SFDVKD. The germline V and J ends were trimmed by 4 bases and 9 bases, with 12 bases remaining between them. CDR3 DNA: TGTGCCACCAGTGAAGCGGGCAAACCTGAGCAGTTCTTC. It specifies CATSEAGKPEQFF.

The J gene is TRBJ1-1, the V gene TRBV30; 8 bases are a match to TRBD1. The CDR3 has 13 amino acids. Germline CDR1 is GTSNPN and CDR2 is SVGIG (reference sequence). Trimming took 5 bases from V and 5 from J; bases not matched to a gene: 7. The CDR3 spells CAWVSTGGTEAFF. The CDR3 nucleotides read TGTGCCTGGGTATCTACAGGGGGTACTGAAGCTTTCTTT.

The rearrangement uses TRBV30 and TRBJ2-7; 12 bases fit TRBD2. Germline values: CDR1 GTSNPN, CDR2 SVGIG (reference sequence). This CDR3 is built from 16 residues. V shed 0 bases and J 1 base; nucleotides not matched to a gene: 4. The CDR3 DNA follows: TGTGCCTGGAGTGTACAGACTAGCGGGGGATCCTACGAGCAGTACTTC. Amino acids: CAWSVQTSGGSYEQYF.

The table lists this clone with a few counts. The chain uses TRBV4-1 and TRBJ2-1, with TRBD2 identical over 11 bases. The CDR3 runs to 14 residues. Germline-derived CDR1 and CDR2 are MGHRA and YSYEKL. The V segment lost 6 bases and the J segment 7 bases; nucleotides outside the gene matches: 5. CDR3 sequence: CASSLSGGANEQFF. The CDR3, as DNA: TGCGCCAGCAGTCTTAGCGGGGGGGCAAATGAGCAGTTCTTC.

This chain joins TRBV4-1 and TRBJ2-5; D gene uncertain. Trimming cost V 4 bases and J 1 base, with 13 bases left between them. The length of the CDR3 is 15 residues. Germline values: CDR1 MGHRA, CDR2 YSYEKL. The CDR3 nucleotides are TGCGCCAGCAGCCGTGCCCTAATTCCCCAAGAGACCCAGTACTTC. Translating gives CASSRALIPQETQYF.

The chain employs TRBV2 and TRBJ2-3; 9 nucleotides agree with TRBD2. V lost 0 bases to trimming and J lost 1 base; unmatched junction nucleotides: 8. CDR1 SNHLY and CDR2 FYNNEI come from the germline V gene. This CDR3 contains 18 residues. As DNA, the CDR3 is TGTGCCAGCAGTGAAGCGCTTATTAGCGGGGGCGGCACAGATACGCAGTATTTT. This gives the protein CASSEALISGGGTDTQYF.

V usage is TRBV19 and J usage is TRBJ1-2, with 7 bases lining up with TRBD1. J gave up 6 bases and V 4 bases, and 8 bases lay outside the gene matches. There are 14 residues in the CDR3. CDR1 and CDR2 (germline): LNHDA, SQIVND (reference sequence). The CDR3 DNA reads TGTGCCAGTAGTAGTGGTACAGGGGTCGATGGCTACACCTTC. It is translated as CASSSGTGVDGYTF.

This chain joins TRBV7-9 and TRBJ1-2; TRBD1 agrees at 8 bases. The trim removed 4 bases at V and 7 bases at J, leaving 11 bases unmatched. Germline V gene data show CDR1 as SEHNR and CDR2 as FQNEAQ (reference sequence). This CDR3 region has 15 residues. The CDR3 DNA sequence: TGTGCCAGCAGCTCCTCAGGGGGCGAGCCGGGTGGCTACACCTTC. Translating gives CASSSSGGEPGGYTF.